Listed below are T cell receptor beta chains from one sample, sequenced in a study of cytomegalovirus exposure and HLA in healthy donors. Assay: immunoSEQ multiplex PCR; the TCRdb copy retains only in-frame clones and omits some. The sample holds under 200,000 clones; roughly 87% are singletons and the top ten take approximately 0.51%. Sequenced sample: PBMCs. Receptors originate from a woman aged 45-65 years in good health and CMV-seronegative. CDR3s include the opening cysteine and the closing phenylalanine or tryptophan. A D gene is named only where the DNA matches it firmly. Only part of the rows carry a size: once, few, many, or a class if the clone is expanded.

clone_size,v_call,d_call,j_call,cdr3_aa,cdr3_nt
-,TRBV5-4,TRBD2,TRBJ2-5,CASRSAGGLQETQYF,TGTGCCAGCAGATCAGCGGGGGGGCTCCAAGAGACCCAGTACTTC
-,TRBV28,TRBD1,TRBJ2-3,CASRGGQGGTDTQYF,TGTGCCAGCAGGGGGGGACAGGGTGGCACAGATACGCAGTATTTT
-,TRBV7-7,TRBD1,TRBJ2-3,CASSIGQGGTDTQYF,TGTGCTAGCAGCATTGGACAGGGGGGGACAGATACGCAGTATTTT
-,TRBV5-1,-,TRBJ2-1,CASSFRETPRSEQFF,TGCGCCAGCAGCTTTCGGGAGACTCCGAGGAGTGAGCAGTTCTTC
-,TRBV7-9,-,TRBJ1-2,CASSLQTAIYGYTF,TGTGCCAGCAGCCTTCAGACAGCTATCTATGGCTACACCTTC
-,TRBV10-3,-,TRBJ2-7,CAISQGSYEQYF,TGTGCCATCAGTCAGGGGTCCTACGAGCAGTACTTC
-,TRBV7-2,-,TRBJ2-7,CASSVSGLADYEQYF,TGTGCCAGCTCGGTCTCGGGACTTGCTGACTACGAGCAGTACTTC
-,TRBV7-9,TRBD1,TRBJ1-2,CASSRGQGGAYGYTF,TGTGCCAGCAGTAGGGGACAGGGCGGAGCCTATGGCTACACCTTC
-,TRBV7-2,TRBD2,TRBJ2-7,CASSDMGLARNEQYF,TGTGCCAGCAGCGACATGGGACTAGCGAGAAACGAGCAGTACTTC
-,TRBV20-1,-,TRBJ2-7,CSARDNEQYF,TGCAGTGCTCGGGACAACGAGCAGTACTTC
-,TRBV28,TRBD1,TRBJ1-2,CASRPGTGVVGYTF,TGTGCCAGCAGACCCGGGACAGGGGTAGTTGGCTACACCTTC
few,TRBV4-1,-,TRBJ2-3,CASSPDRTYTDTQYF,TGCGCCAGCAGCCCTGACAGAACGTACACAGATACGCAGTATTTT
-,TRBV15,-,TRBJ1-4,CATSRDRATNEKLFF,TGTGCCACCAGCAGAGACAGGGCCACTAATGAAAAACTGTTTTTT
-,TRBV27,TRBD2,TRBJ2-6,CASGVLAGDSGANVLTF,TGTGCCAGCGGTGTACTAGCGGGGGACTCTGGGGCCAACGTCCTGACTTTC
-,TRBV5-1,-,TRBJ2-3,CASTTTSLSTDTQYF,TGCGCCAGCACCACGACAAGCCTGAGCACAGATACGCAGTATTTT
-,TRBV7-9,-,TRBJ2-3,CASSRDTQYF,TGTGCCAGCAGCCGAGATACGCAGTATTTT
-,TRBV27,-,TRBJ2-7,CASSLDIVSFPYEQYF,TGTGCCAGCAGTTTAGATATAGTTAGTTTTCCCTACGAGCAGTACTTC
-,TRBV10-3,-,TRBJ2-3,CAISGNEGRGDTQYF,TGTGCCATCAGCGGCAATGAGGGGCGGGGAGATACGCAGTATTTT
-,TRBV2,TRBD1,TRBJ1-5,CASSAEQGAGQPQHF,TGTGCCAGCAGTGCAGAACAGGGGGCAGGTCAGCCCCAGCATTTT
-,TRBV2,TRBD1,TRBJ1-4,CASSGREGARLFF,TGTGCCAGCAGTGGGCGGGAGGGGGCCCGGCTGTTTTTT
-,TRBV6-5,-,TRBJ1-4,CASSYSTVTNEKLFF,TGTGCCAGCAGTTACTCGACAGTAACTAATGAAAAACTGTTTTTT
-,TRBV5-8,TRBD1,TRBJ2-7,CASSRDRGVSYEQYF,TGTGCCAGCAGCAGGGACAGGGGCGTATCCTACGAGCAGTACTTC
-,TRBV19,TRBD2,TRBJ2-5,CASSRTSGAQETQYF,TGTGCCAGTAGTAGGACTAGCGGGGCTCAAGAGACCCAGTACTTC
-,TRBV10-1,TRBD1,TRBJ1-1,CASSEEQGATHTEAFF,TGCGCCAGCAGTGAGGAACAGGGGGCAACGCACACTGAAGCTTTCTTT
once,TRBV9,-,TRBJ2-1,CAIRHRSSYNEQFF,TGTGCCATCCGACACCGAAGCTCCTACAATGAGCAGTTCTTC
-,TRBV10-3,TRBD1,TRBJ1-2,CAINEQGAVPSGYTF,TGTGCCATCAACGAACAGGGGGCAGTGCCCAGTGGCTACACCTTC
-,TRBV5-1,TRBD1,TRBJ2-7,CASSELYRGRGYEQYF,TGCGCCAGCAGCGAACTTTACAGGGGGCGAGGGTACGAGCAGTACTTC
once,TRBV19,-,TRBJ2-7,CASTTETDSYEQYF,TGTGCCAGTACCACGGAGACGGATTCCTACGAGCAGTACTTC
-,TRBV19,-,TRBJ2-3,CASSFRTDTQYF,TGTGCCAGTAGTTTTCGGACAGATACGCAGTATTTT
-,TRBV11-2,-,TRBJ2-5,CASSSPGLGGETQYF,TGTGCCAGCAGCTCTCCGGGACTGGGGGGAGAGACCCAGTACTTC
-,TRBV29-1,-,TRBJ2-5,CSVGEETQYF,TGCAGCGTTGGAGAAGAGACCCAGTACTTC
-,TRBV14,-,TRBJ1-1,CASSQDRGGAFF,TGTGCCAGCAGCCAAGATAGGGGGGGAGCTTTCTTT
-,TRBV10-2,TRBD2,TRBJ2-4,CASSYLAGADIQYF,TGCGCCAGCAGTTACTTAGCGGGAGCGGACATTCAGTACTTC
-,TRBV9,-,TRBJ2-7,CASSAPRAGDNEQYF,TGTGCCAGCAGCGCCCCGCGGGCGGGTGACAACGAGCAGTACTTC
few,TRBV7-8,TRBD2,TRBJ2-7,CASSPSGRPYEQYF,TGTGCCAGCAGCCCTAGCGGGAGACCCTACGAGCAGTACTTC
few,TRBV19,-,TRBJ1-6,CASSEDSGSSYNSPLHF,TGTGCCAGTAGTGAAGACTCTGGGAGCTCCTATAATTCACCCCTCCACTTT
-,TRBV7-9,TRBD1,TRBJ1-1,CASRNDRADAAFF,TGTGCCAGCAGAAACGACAGGGCGGACGCGGCTTTCTTT
-,TRBV10-2,-,TRBJ2-1,CASREFGAASSYNEQFF,TGCGCCAGCAGGGAGTTTGGGGCGGCCAGCTCCTACAATGAGCAGTTCTTC
-,TRBV5-6,TRBD1,TRBJ1-1,CASSLGDSGLNTEAFF,TGTGCCAGCAGCTTGGGGGACAGCGGATTGAACACTGAAGCTTTCTTT
-,TRBV4-2,-,TRBJ1-3,CASSQERYSGNTIYF,TGTGCCAGCAGCCAAGAACGGTACTCTGGAAACACCATATATTTT
-,TRBV5-6,-,TRBJ1-2,CASSSGRETTYYGYTF,TGTGCCAGCAGCTCGGGGAGAGAAACAACCTACTATGGCTACACCTTC
-,TRBV9,TRBD2,TRBJ2-1,CASSPGTSGTLSSSYNEQFF,TGTGCCAGCAGCCCAGGGACTAGCGGGACCCTCTCAAGCTCCTACAATGAGCAGTTCTTC
-,TRBV14,-,TRBJ2-7,CASSQGSRSSYEQYF,TGTGCCAGCAGCCAAGGATCTAGGAGCTCCTACGAGCAGTACTTC
-,TRBV4-3,-,TRBJ2-3,CASSQAGDSSLNTDTQYF,TGCGCCAGCAGCCAAGCCGGGGACTCTTCTTTAAACACAGATACGCAGTATTTT
-,TRBV28,TRBD1,TRBJ2-5,CASSRGSTGWLTQYF,TGTGCCAGCAGTAGGGGTTCGACAGGGTGGTTGACCCAGTACTTC